These T cell receptor beta chains were read from a single sample in a study of post-analysis software for immune sequencing data. Each CDR3 protein gets one entry after TCRdb re-called the PCR reads with MiXCR. Altogether about 820,000 distinct CDR3 sequences are present, about 57% being singletons, with the ten largest covering roughly 4.4%. Sequencing was carried out using blood. All receptors derive from a girl between 10 and 17 years old with multiple sclerosis. The CDR3 runs from the conserved cysteine through the conserved F or W. The order of the fields is D gene, V gene, J gene, clone size, CDR3 protein, CDR3 DNA. D genes are given only for firm matches. Only part of the rows carry a size: once, few, many, or a class if the clone is expanded.

>-|TRBV10-3|TRBJ2-3|-
CAISDLSQGRTDTQYF
TGTGCCATCAGTGATTTATCCCAGGGACGGACAGATACGCAGTATTTT
>-|TRBV7-9|TRBJ2-7|-
CAGSARAGVYEQYF
TGTGCCGGCAGCGCGCGGGCAGGGGTCTACGAGCAGTACTTC
>TRBD1|TRBV20-1|TRBJ2-7|-
CSARVGAGGSYEQYF
TGCAGTGCTAGGGTTGGGGCAGGGGGATCCTACGAGCAGTACTTC
>-|TRBV20-1|TRBJ2-5|-
CSAPIVRRETQYF
TGCAGTGCTCCTATAGTAAGGCGAGAGACCCAGTACTTC
>TRBD2|TRBV5-1|TRBJ2-3|-
CASQTSSRIADTQYF
TGCGCCAGCCAGACTAGCTCGAGGATCGCAGATACGCAGTATTTT
>TRBD1|TRBV7-2|TRBJ2-5|-
CASNTDRGGETQYF
TGTGCCAGCAACACCGACAGGGGTGGGGAGACCCAGTACTTC
>-|TRBV27|TRBJ2-5|-
CASSPGWRGSRETQYF
TGTGCCAGCAGTCCTGGGTGGAGGGGGTCGAGAGAGACCCAGTACTTC
>TRBD2|TRBV5-1|TRBJ2-7|-
CASCQTSGTYEQYF
TGCGCCAGCTGCCAGACTAGCGGCACCTACGAGCAGTACTTC
>-|TRBV9|TRBJ2-1|few
CASNPGRGSYNEQFF
TGTGCCAGCAACCCAGGCCGGGGCTCCTACAATGAGCAGTTCTTC
>-|TRBV20-1|TRBJ2-1|-
CSAREGPYNEQFF
TGCAGTGCTAGGGAGGGCCCCTACAATGAGCAGTTCTTC
>-|TRBV29-1|TRBJ1-4|-
CSVVQGSNEKLFF
TGCAGCGTTGTGCAGGGGTCGAATGAAAAACTGTTTTTT
>-|TRBV7-9|TRBJ2-5|-
CASSLNSGLQETQYF
TGTGCCAGCAGCTTAAACTCCGGGCTCCAAGAGACCCAGTACTTC
>-|TRBV20-1|TRBJ2-3|-
CSAKNRASTDTQYF
TGCAGTGCTAAGAACAGGGCTAGCACAGATACGCAGTATTTT
>TRBD2|TRBV7-9|TRBJ2-1|-
CASSPFRASGGLMQFF
TGTGCCAGCAGCCCATTCCGGGCTAGCGGGGGGCTGATGCAGTTCTTC
>TRBD2|TRBV20-1|TRBJ2-3|-
CSARLAGRTDTQYF
TGCAGTGCTAGACTAGCGGGACGCACAGATACGCAGTATTTT
>TRBD2|TRBV29-1|TRBJ2-7|-
CSVVPSQLAGGPHEQYF
TGCAGCGTTGTCCCCTCCCAACTAGCGGGAGGGCCCCACGAGCAGTACTTC
>-|TRBV5-1|TRBJ2-6|-
CASSFLQGISGANVLTF
TGCGCCAGCAGCTTCTTGCAGGGCATTTCTGGGGCCAACGTCCTGACTTTC
>-|TRBV9|TRBJ1-2|-
CASSVGQGTGSNYGYTF
TGTGCCAGCAGCGTAGGGCAGGGAACAGGATCTAACTATGGCTACACCTTC
>TRBD1|TRBV4-1|TRBJ2-6|-
CASSQSHPGTGAGANVLTF
TGCGCCAGCAGCCAATCTCATCCCGGGACAGGGGCCGGGGCCAACGTCCTGACTTTC
>TRBD2|TRBV29-1|TRBJ2-3|few
CSVVLLAGGTDTQYF
TGCAGCGTTGTCCTGCTAGCGGGAGGCACAGATACGCAGTATTTT
>-|TRBV10-3|TRBJ2-7|-
CVISRDIAYEQYF
TGTGTCATCAGCCGGGACATTGCCTACGAGCAGTACTTC
>-|TRBV11-2|TRBJ2-1|few
CASSDHRNWPWGYEQFF
TGTGCCAGCAGCGATCACCGGAATTGGCCCTGGGGCTATGAGCAGTTCTTC
>TRBD1|TRBV6-5|TRBJ2-6|few
CASAGTGSFGANVLTF
TGTGCCAGTGCCGGGACAGGGTCTTTCGGAGCCAACGTCCTGACTTTC
>-|TRBV6-4|TRBJ2-1|many
CASSDSDGGPYNEQFF
TGTGCCAGCAGTGACTCGGACGGGGGGCCCTACAATGAGCAGTTCTTC
>TRBD1|TRBV20-1|TRBJ2-7|-
CSASGGQGYEQYF
TGCAGTGCTAGTGGGGGACAGGGGTACGAGCAGTACTTC
>TRBD2|TRBV5-1|TRBJ2-3|-
CASRVSGGPDTQYF
TGCGCCAGCAGAGTTAGCGGGGGACCAGATACGCAGTATTTT